This record covers a single TCR beta chain. The source of the sample is a study of blood T cell repertoires in COVID-19. The CDR3 has 17 amino acids. Germline CDR1 MNHNY, CDR2 SVGAGI (reference sequence). V trimming: 5 bases; J trimming: 5 bases; junction bases outside the gene matches: 9. Data came from immunoSEQ multiplex PCR; TCRdb stores just in-frame clones and leaves some out. Of about 74,000 clones in the sample, 88% were seen once. The chain recombines TRBV6-6 with TRBJ2-5; 15 nucleotides match TRBD2. The source of this sequence is a woman of 80 years or more with acute or convalescent COVID-19. The sequencing input was peripheral blood. The CDR3 DNA follows: TGTGCCAGCAGTCCGCTCGGGACTAGCGGGGGGAGGGAGACCCAGTACTTC. This translates into CASSPLGTSGGRETQYF.